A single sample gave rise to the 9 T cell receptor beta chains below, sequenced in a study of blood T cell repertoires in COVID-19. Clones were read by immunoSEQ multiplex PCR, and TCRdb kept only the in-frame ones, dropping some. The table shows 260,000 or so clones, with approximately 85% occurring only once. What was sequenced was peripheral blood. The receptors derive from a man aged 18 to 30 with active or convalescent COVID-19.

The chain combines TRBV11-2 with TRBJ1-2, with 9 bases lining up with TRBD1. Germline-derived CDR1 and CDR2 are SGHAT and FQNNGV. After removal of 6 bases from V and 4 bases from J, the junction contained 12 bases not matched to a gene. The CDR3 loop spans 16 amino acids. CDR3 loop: CASRGSGTGYGYGYTF. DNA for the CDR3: TGTGCCAGCAGGGGTTCCGGGACAGGGTACGGCTATGGCTACACCTTC.

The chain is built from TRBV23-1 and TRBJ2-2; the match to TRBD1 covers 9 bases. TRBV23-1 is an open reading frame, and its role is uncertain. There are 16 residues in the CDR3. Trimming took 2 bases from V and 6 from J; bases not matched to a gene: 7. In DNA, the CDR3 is TGCGCCAGCAGTCAAGATACAGGGGGCGTCCCCGGGGAGCTGTTTTTT. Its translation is CASSQDTGGVPGELFF.

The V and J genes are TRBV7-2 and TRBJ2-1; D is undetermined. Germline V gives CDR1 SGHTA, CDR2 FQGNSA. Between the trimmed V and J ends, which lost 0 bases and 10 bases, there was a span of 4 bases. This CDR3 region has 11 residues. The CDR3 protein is CASSLAAEQFF. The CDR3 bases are TGTGCCAGCAGCTTAGCAGCGGAGCAGTTCTTC.

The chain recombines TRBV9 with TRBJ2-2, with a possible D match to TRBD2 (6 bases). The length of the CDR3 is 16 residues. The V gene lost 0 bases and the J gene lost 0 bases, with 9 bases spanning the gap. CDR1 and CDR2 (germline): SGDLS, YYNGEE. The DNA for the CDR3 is TGTGCCAGCAGCGTAGATCCGGGAGCGAACACCGGGGAGCTGTTTTTT. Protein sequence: CASSVDPGANTGELFF. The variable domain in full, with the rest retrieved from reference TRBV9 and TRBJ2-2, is DSGVTQTPKHLITATGQRVTLRCSPRSGDLSVYWYQQSLDQGLQFLIQYYNGEERAKGNILERFSAQQFPDLHSELNLSSLELGDSALYFCASSVDPGANTGELFFGEGSRLTVL.

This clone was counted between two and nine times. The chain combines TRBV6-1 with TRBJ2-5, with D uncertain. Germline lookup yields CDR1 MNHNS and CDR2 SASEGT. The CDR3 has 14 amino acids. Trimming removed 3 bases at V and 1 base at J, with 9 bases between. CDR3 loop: CASSETGGQETQYF. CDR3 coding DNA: TGTGCCAGCAGTGAGACTGGCGGCCAAGAGACCCAGTACTTC.

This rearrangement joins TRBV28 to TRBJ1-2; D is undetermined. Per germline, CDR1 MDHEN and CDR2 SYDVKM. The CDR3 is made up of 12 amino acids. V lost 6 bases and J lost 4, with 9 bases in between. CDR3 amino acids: CASSTSFYGYTF. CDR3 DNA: TGTGCCAGCAGCACTAGCTTCTATGGCTACACCTTC.

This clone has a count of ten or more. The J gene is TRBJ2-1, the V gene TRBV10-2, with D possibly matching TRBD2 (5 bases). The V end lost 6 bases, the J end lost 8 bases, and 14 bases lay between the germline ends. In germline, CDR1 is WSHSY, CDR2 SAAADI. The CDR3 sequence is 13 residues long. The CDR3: CASREGSTYEQFF. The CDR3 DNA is TGCGCCAGCAGAGAAGGGAGTACCTATGAGCAGTTCTTC.

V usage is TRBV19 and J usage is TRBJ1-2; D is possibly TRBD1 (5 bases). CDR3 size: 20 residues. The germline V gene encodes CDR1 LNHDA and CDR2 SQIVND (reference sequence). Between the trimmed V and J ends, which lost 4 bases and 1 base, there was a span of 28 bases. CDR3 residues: CASSTDTVGHQSRFNYGYTF. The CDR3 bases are TGTGCCAGTAGTACCGATACCGTGGGGCACCAGAGCCGCTTTAACTATGGCTACACCTTC.

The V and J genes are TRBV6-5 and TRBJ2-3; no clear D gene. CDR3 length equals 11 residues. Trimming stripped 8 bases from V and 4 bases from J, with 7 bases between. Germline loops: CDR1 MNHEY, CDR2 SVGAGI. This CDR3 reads CASSFADTQYF. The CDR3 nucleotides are TGTGCCAGCTCTTTCGCAGATACGCAGTATTTT.